The 23 T cell receptor beta chains below all came from one sample that was sequenced in a study of identical twins. MiXCR, run by TCRdb on the 5' RACE reads, gives a single entry per CDR3 protein. The repertoire holds approximately 1.8 million distinct CDR3 sequences, with roughly 35% as singletons. The sequenced sample was cord blood. These receptors came from a newborn girl in good health.

This clonotype came up a few times. The V and J genes are TRBV6-1 and TRBJ1-5, with D possibly matching TRBD1 (5 bases). Germline CDR1 reads MNHNS; CDR2 reads SASEGT. This CDR3 is built from 11 residues. The V end was cut by 6 bases, the J end by 9 bases, with 9 bases between. The CDR3 loop reads CASSPTGPQHF. The DNA for the CDR3 is TGTGCCAGCAGCCCTACAGGGCCCCAGCATTTT.

V and J are TRBV27 and TRBJ2-5; D is unresolved. V lost 2 bases, J lost 11 bases, and 21 bases lay in between. In germline, CDR1 is MNHEY, CDR2 SMNVEV (reference sequence). This CDR3 has 15 residues. CDR3 residues: CASSLGLPFYNEQYF. The CDR3 bases are TGTGCCAGCAGTTTAGGCCTTCCTTTCTACAATGAGCAGTACTTC.

There are a few counts of this clonotype. The chain is built from TRBV29-1 and TRBJ1-2; no clear D gene. The CDR3 contains 11 residues. Germline values: CDR1 SQVTM, CDR2 ANQGSEA. V was cut by 4 bases and J by 4 bases, with 7 bases left in between. CDR3 region: CSVVQTYGYTF. Here the CDR3 DNA reads TGCAGCGTTGTACAGACCTATGGCTACACCTTC.

The chain joins TRBV6-5 to TRBJ2-3; 11 bases are a match to TRBD2. Trimming cost V 6 bases and J 8 bases; bases outside gene matches: 7. Germline CDR1 is MNHEY and CDR2 is SVGAGI. This CDR3 has 14 amino acids. The CDR3 DNA sequence: TGTGCCAGCAGCCCCGTAGCGGGAGGGGTTACGCAGTATTTT. Protein sequence: CASSPVAGGVTQYF.

This clonotype has only a few counts. This chain links TRBV20-1 with TRBJ2-7; possible D gene TRBD1, 5 bases. V dropped 0 bases and J dropped 2 bases, with 17 bases sitting between them. CDR1 and CDR2 from the germline V gene are DFQATT and SNEGSKA (reference sequence). This CDR3 has 16 amino acids. DNA for the CDR3: TGCAGTGCTAGAGATCTGTCGGGCAGGGTAACCTACGAGCAGTACTTC. This codes for CSARDLSGRVTYEQYF.

This clonotype has only a few counts. V is TRBV12-3 or TRBV12-4 and J is TRBJ1-1, with D perhaps TRBD1 (5 bases). The CDR3 consists of 13 residues. The ends were cut back, 6 bases at V and 3 bases at J, with 11 bases in the middle. The chain's CDR3 is CASRHLGDTEAFF. CDR3 DNA sequence: TGTGCCAGCAGGCATCTAGGGGACACTGAAGCTTTCTTT.

The rearrangement uses TRBV7-2 and TRBJ1-6; 7 nucleotides line up with TRBD1. The CDR3 runs to 14 residues. The germline V gene encodes CDR1 SGHTA and CDR2 FQGNSA. V gave up 0 bases and J gave up 9 bases; unmatched junction bases: 2. DNA for the CDR3: TGTGCCAGCAGCTTAGCGACAGGGCCTTCACCCCTCCACTTT. This sequence encodes CASSLATGPSPLHF.

V usage is TRBV20-1 and J usage is TRBJ2-1; TRBD2 might be the D (5 bases). V was cut by 5 bases and J by 4 bases, with 15 bases left in between. Per the germline V gene, CDR1 is DFQATT and CDR2 is SNEGSKA (reference sequence). There are 14 residues in the CDR3. The CDR3, as DNA: TGCAGTGCTCCTGGCGGGCAGGTTTACAATGAGCAGTTCTTC. It is translated as CSAPGGQVYNEQFF.

This clonotype has a count of ten or more. J is TRBJ2-3 and V is TRBV4-3; 8 bases align to TRBD2. Trimming at V came to 0 bases and at J to 9 bases, leaving 11 bases not matched to a gene. Germline V gives CDR1 LGHNA, CDR2 YSLEER. This CDR3 has 16 amino acids. This CDR3 is CASSQEAAGEIRTQYF. The CDR3 nucleotides are TGCGCCAGCAGCCAAGAAGCAGCGGGAGAAATTAGAACGCAGTATTTT.

The chain joins TRBV7-2 to TRBJ2-7, with unresolved D. The CDR3 sequence is 14 residues long. Germline values: CDR1 SGHTA, CDR2 FQGNSA. V lost 2 bases to trimming and J lost 1 base, with 9 bases between them. The CDR3 loop is CASSLTPVSYEQYF. DNA for the CDR3: TGTGCCAGCAGCTTAACCCCGGTGTCCTACGAGCAGTACTTC.

This clonotype has just a few counts. This chain links TRBV20-1 with TRBJ2-7; TRBD2 aligns across 12 bases. V lost 2 bases and J lost 3; bases outside the gene matches: 5. The CDR3 is made up of 15 amino acids. Germline lookup yields CDR1 DFQATT and CDR2 SNEGSKA (reference sequence). CDR3 coding DNA: TGCAGTGCTAGATTTTCTAGCGGGAGGGTCTACGAGCAGTACTTC. It translates to CSARFSSGRVYEQYF.

This chain links TRBV12-3 or TRBV12-4 with TRBJ1-2; D remains ambiguous. The CDR3 is 13 residues long. Deletions cut 6 bases from V and 3 bases from J, with 11 bases between. For the CDR3, the DNA is TGTGCCAGCAGGCGTCCCGGATACTATGGCTACACCTTC. Translation gives CASRRPGYYGYTF.

This chain uses TRBV7-2 with TRBJ2-3; 7 positions match TRBD2. Germline lookup yields CDR1 SGHTA and CDR2 FQGNSA. Trimming cost V 1 base and J 4 bases; bases outside gene matches: 5. This CDR3 is built from 15 residues. Here the CDR3 reads CASSLVGGTPDTQYF. The CDR3, as DNA: TGTGCCAGCAGCTTAGTCGGGGGGACCCCAGATACGCAGTATTTT.

This clonotype was seen more than once but under ten times. The V and J genes are TRBV5-1 and TRBJ2-1; 13 bases align to TRBD2. CDR1 and CDR2 (germline): SGHRS, YFSETQ. J gave up 9 bases and V 4 bases, and 7 bases lay outside the gene matches. This CDR3 has 15 amino acids. The CDR3 DNA reads as TGCGCCAGCAGCCTAACTAGCGGGGGGGCCGTTGAGCAGTTCTTC. Translation gives CASSLTSGGAVEQFF.

This clonotype was counted only a few times. The V and J genes are TRBV7-2 and TRBJ1-5; D remains unclear. V lost 3 bases, J lost 3 bases, and 9 bases lay in between. The CDR3 is 14 amino acids. Germline CDR1 is SGHTA and CDR2 is FQGNSA. CDR3 nucleotides: TGTGCCAGCAGCTTGTCTCTGACCAATCAGCCCCAGCATTTT. It yields the protein CASSLSLTNQPQHF.

This clonotype has a handful of counts. The rearrangement joins TRBV5-1 to TRBJ1-2; 8 bases agree with TRBD1. The CDR3 runs to 12 residues. With V trimmed by 7 bases and J by 8 bases, 7 bases remained unmatched. Germline V gene lookup returns CDR1 SGHRS and CDR2 YFSETQ. The CDR3 DNA follows: TGCGCCAGCGGAACAACAGGGGGAGGCTACACCTTC. This gives the protein CASGTTGGGYTF.

The chain carries TRBV3-1 and TRBJ2-1; D remains unclear. The CDR3 has 14 amino acids. Germline assignment: CDR1 LGHDT and CDR2 YNNKEL (reference sequence). V gave up 1 base and J gave up 10 bases, with 14 bases separating them. The CDR3 region is CASSQGGSYPEQFF. In DNA, the CDR3 is TGTGCCAGCAGCCAAGGGGGTAGCTACCCCGAGCAGTTCTTC.

The gene calls are TRBV20-1 and TRBJ1-2; 9 bases map to TRBD1. With V trimmed by 7 bases and J by 5 bases, 5 bases remained unmatched. The CDR3 is 12 amino acids. CDR1 DFQATT and CDR2 SNEGSKA come from the germline V gene (reference sequence). The CDR3 nucleotides are TGCAGTGTTAGGGACAGGGTTTATGGCTACACCTTC. Translating it yields CSVRDRVYGYTF.

V usage is TRBV3-1 and J usage is TRBJ1-5, with D possibly being TRBD1 (6 bases). The CDR3 consists of 17 residues. Looked up from germline, CDR1 is LGHDT and CDR2 is YNNKEL (reference sequence). Trimming shortened V by 1 base and J by 2 bases, and 15 bases separated the two germline ends. CDR3 amino acids: CASSQARDRYGNQPQHF. The CDR3 DNA reads as TGTGCCAGCAGCCAAGCCCGAGACAGGTATGGCAATCAGCCCCAGCATTTT.

The chain links TRBV20-1 to TRBJ2-7; 7 positions agree with TRBD2. J lost 4 bases, V lost 3 bases, and 6 bases had no gene match. The CDR3 runs to 13 residues. Germline V gives CDR1 DFQATT, CDR2 SNEGSKA (reference sequence). CDR3 sequence: CSASGRSKYEQYF. The CDR3 nucleotides read TGCAGTGCTAGCGGGAGGTCTAAGTACGAGCAGTACTTC.

This sequence joins TRBV3-1 and TRBJ2-3, with D unresolved. The V end lost 1 base, the J end lost 8 bases, and 10 bases lay between the germline ends. Germline V gene data show CDR1 as LGHDT and CDR2 as YNNKEL (reference sequence). This CDR3 region has 13 residues. The CDR3 region has the DNA TGTGCCAGCAGCCAAGGTCTACCAGGTACGCAGTATTTT. It codes for CASSQGLPGTQYF.

The rearrangement joins TRBV20-1 to TRBJ1-1, with 10 bases aligning to TRBD1. The CDR3 totals 14 residues. The trim removed 4 bases at V and 1 base at J, leaving 3 bases unmatched. Germline CDR1 is DFQATT and CDR2 is SNEGSKA (reference sequence). DNA of the CDR3: TGCAGTGCTACCGGGGACAGGGGGAACACTGAAGCTTTCTTT. Its translation is CSATGDRGNTEAFF.

The sample holds a few counts of this clonotype. This chain links TRBV5-1 with TRBJ2-3; 8 positions match TRBD2. Trimming cost V 0 bases and J 1 base; bases outside gene matches: 4. CDR3 size: 16 residues. The V gene's germline CDR1 is SGHRS and CDR2 YFSETQ. CDR3 in DNA: TGCGCCAGCAGCTTGGCCGAACTAGCGGGCACAGATACGCAGTATTTT. Translated, it gives CASSLAELAGTDTQYF.